Included here is one TCR beta chain sequence, with context. Some clones are missing from TCRdb's copy, which holds only in-frame ones; the method was immunoSEQ multiplex PCR. The repertoire consists of hundreds of thousands of clones, with 70% to 90% occurring once and the leading ten covering 4.5% to 5.5%. Germline CDR1 and CDR2: SEHNR and FQNEAQ (reference sequence). The CDR3 is 16 residues long. V shed 5 bases and J shed 4 bases, with 18 bases lying between them. The sample belongs to a study of blood T cell repertoires in COVID-19. The rearrangement uses TRBV7-9 and TRBJ2-1, with TRBD2 as a possible D gene (6 bases). This clonotype was obtained from a man aged 50-59 years with active or convalescent COVID-19. Material: peripheral blood. CDR3 DNA sequence: TGTGCCAGCAGCGCCCGAGAGGGGAGGTCATACAATGAGCAGTTCTTC. Translation gives CASSAREGRSYNEQFF.